These 17 T cell receptor beta chains were all obtained from the same sample, sequenced in a study of molecular identifiers for immune sequencing clone quantification. Via MiXCR, TCRdb re-called the PCR reads, giving one row per CDR3 protein. Of about 640,000 distinct CDR3 sequences in the sample, just under 20% are singletons; the top ten hold around 0.86%. The sample was naive CD8+ T cells from blood, with Jurkat cell RNA spiked in. Subset noted: FACS-sorted CD8+CD4-CCR7+CD45RA+ naive T cells. The receptors derive from a human donor in good health. Some libraries in this study had Jurkat cell RNA spiked in.

There are many counts of this clonotype. The chain uses TRBV9 and TRBJ1-1; D call uncertain. Germline lookup yields CDR1 SGDLS and CDR2 YYNGEE. The V gene lost 3 bases and the J gene lost 6 bases, with 15 bases spanning the gap. The length of the CDR3 is 14 residues. CDR3 coding DNA: TGTGCCAGCAGCGACTCCTTAGGCGGACCTGAAGCTTTCTTT. Its translation: CASSDSLGGPEAFF.

This clonotype has ten or more counts. The rearrangement links TRBV6-5 to TRBJ2-1; 14 nucleotides match TRBD2. The germline gives CDR1 MNHEY, CDR2 SVGAGI. The CDR3 spans 15 residues. V lost 5 bases to trimming and J lost 9 bases; unmatched junction nucleotides: 6. The CDR3 sequence: CASSETSGGAGEQFF. CDR3 nucleotides: TGTGCCAGCAGTGAGACTAGCGGGGGGGCCGGTGAGCAGTTCTTC.

J is TRBJ1-1 and V is TRBV5-1; a weak D match, TRBD1 (5 bases). This CDR3 comprises 13 residues. The ends were cut back, 3 bases at V and 8 bases at J, with 14 bases in the middle. Germline V gene sequence: CDR1 SGHRS, CDR2 YFSETQ. The CDR3 DNA reads TGCGCCAGCAGCTGGGAACCGGGACGGGAAGCTTTCTTT. This codes for CASSWEPGREAFF.

This clonotype was counted between two and nine times. The rearrangement joins TRBV5-6 to TRBJ2-5; tentative D call: TRBD2 (6 bases). The V gene's germline CDR1 is SGHDT and CDR2 YYEEEE. The CDR3 length is 16 residues. The germline V and J ends were trimmed by 2 bases and 1 base, with 15 bases remaining between them. Here the CDR3 DNA reads TGTGCCAGCAGCTTCGGGGCGGGAACCGCCCAAGAGACCCAGTACTTC. Its protein is CASSFGAGTAQETQYF.

In this sample, this clonotype turned up a few times. The chain is built from TRBV11-2 and TRBJ2-7; no clear D. Looked up from germline, CDR1 is SGHAT and CDR2 is FQNNGV. Trimming shortened V by 2 bases and J by 4 bases, and 9 bases separated the two germline ends. The CDR3 consists of 13 residues. CDR3 sequence: CASSLRFGYEQYF. As DNA, the CDR3 is TGTGCCAGCAGCTTACGGTTCGGGTACGAGCAGTACTTC.

This clonotype was seen a few times. V is TRBV10-3 and J is TRBJ1-2; the match to TRBD1 covers 8 bases. V gave up 4 bases and J gave up 3 bases; unmatched junction bases: 7. Germline V gene sequence: CDR1 ENHRY, CDR2 SYGVKD. This CDR3 region has 15 residues. The chain's CDR3 is CAISGPPQGDYGYTF. CDR3 in DNA: TGTGCCATCAGTGGTCCGCCACAGGGGGACTATGGCTACACCTTC.

As for this clonotype: A much more abundant neighbour one base away suggests this may be a read error. The chain links TRBV6-6 to TRBJ1-1; D is undetermined. Germline V lookup: CDR1 MNHNY, CDR2 SVGAGI (reference sequence). CDR3 length equals 14 residues. Written as DNA, the CDR3 is TGTGCCAGCAGTTACTACGGATTGAACACTCAAGCTTTCTTT. It is translated as CASSYYGLNTQAFF.

There are many counts of this clonotype. V usage is TRBV7-9 and J usage is TRBJ2-5; 7 bases fit TRBD1. Germline V CDR1 and CDR2: SEHNR, FQNEAQ (reference sequence). Losses at the gene ends were 3 bases for V and 2 bases for J; bases not matched to a gene: 6. The CDR3 is 15 residues long. DNA for the CDR3: TGTGCCAGCAGCTTTTTGACAGGGTCGCAAGAGACCCAGTACTTC. This encodes CASSFLTGSQETQYF.

This clonotype has ten or more counts. The chain has TRBV29-1 and TRBJ2-5, with D tentatively TRBD2 (5 bases). The CDR3 runs to 14 residues. The V end lost 3 bases, the J end lost 5 bases, and 16 bases lay between the germline ends. CDR1 SQVTM and CDR2 ANQGSEA come from the germline V gene. The CDR3 DNA reads as TGCAGCGTTGATGGTCCTGCCGGGGTGGAGACCCAGTACTTC. It codes for CSVDGPAGVETQYF.

This clonotype appeared many times. The chain couples TRBV7-2 to TRBJ2-1, with 11 nucleotides matching TRBD2. CDR3 length: 14 residues. With V trimmed by 4 bases and J by 6 bases, 2 bases remained unmatched. In germline, CDR1 is SGHTA, CDR2 FQGNSA. The DNA for the CDR3 is TGTGCCAGCAGCTACGGACTAGCGGGCAATGAGCAGTTCTTC. Its translation: CASSYGLAGNEQFF.

This clonotype has a count of ten or more. The rearrangement links TRBV7-8 to TRBJ1-1; D might be TRBD1 (5 bases). V was clipped by 5 bases and J by 5 bases, with 12 bases between them. Germline V CDR1 and CDR2: SGHVS, FQNEAQ. The CDR3 is 13 residues long. The CDR3 is CASSPGHGTEAFF. For the CDR3, the DNA is TGTGCCAGCAGCCCCGGACATGGGACTGAAGCTTTCTTT.

V usage is TRBV29-1 and J usage is TRBJ2-4, with 10 bases lining up with TRBD1. Germline V gene sequence: CDR1 SQVTM, CDR2 ANQGSEA. CDR3 length equals 18 residues. V shed 6 bases, J shed 0 bases, and the junction held 14 bases outside the gene matches. The CDR3, as DNA: TGCAGCGTCTCACCCGGGACAGGGGATACTATAGCCAAAAACATTCAGTACTTC. As protein: CSVSPGTGDTIAKNIQYF. Full variable domain (rest looked up from reference TRBV29-1 and TRBJ2-4): SAVISQKPSRDICQRGTSLTIQCQVDSQVTMMFWYRQQPGQSLTLIATANQGSEATYESGFVIDKFPISRPNLTFSTLTVSNMSPEDSSIYLCSVSPGTGDTIAKNIQYFGAGTRLSVL.

This clonotype showed up just a few times. The V and J genes are TRBV9 and TRBJ2-5; maybe TRBD2 (5 bases). The CDR3 runs to 15 residues. Germline V gene lookup returns CDR1 SGDLS and CDR2 YYNGEE. The V end lost 3 bases, the J end lost 0 bases, and 12 bases lay between the germline ends. This CDR3 reads CASSESGRYQETQYF. The CDR3, as DNA: TGTGCCAGCAGCGAGTCGGGAAGGTACCAAGAGACCCAGTACTTC.

This clonotype was seen more than once but under ten times. This chain uses TRBV28 with TRBJ2-7; D possibly corresponds to TRBD1 (6 bases). Germline CDR1 is MDHEN and CDR2 is SYDVKM. The V and J ends lost 5 bases and 0 bases respectively, with 14 bases between them. The CDR3 spans 15 residues. The CDR3 loop is CASSIYRATSYEQYF. As DNA, the CDR3 is TGTGCCAGCAGTATCTACAGGGCTACCTCCTACGAGCAGTACTTC.

This clonotype showed up just a few times. This chain links TRBV12-3 or TRBV12-4 with TRBJ1-3; unclear D gene. This CDR3 is 14 amino acids long. The ends were cut back, 3 bases at V and 0 bases at J, with 6 bases in the middle. The CDR3 DNA is TGTGCCAGCAGTTTGTCCCGCTCTGGAAACACCATATATTTT. This encodes CASSLSRSGNTIYF.

This clonotype was counted a few times. The chain couples TRBV12-3 or TRBV12-4 to TRBJ2-3; 11 bases line up with TRBD2. The CDR3 extends over 18 amino acids. J gave up 5 bases and V 0 bases, and 10 bases lay outside the gene matches. This CDR3 is CASSLAADSGGALDTQYF. In DNA, the CDR3 is TGTGCCAGCAGTTTAGCGGCGGATAGCGGGGGGGCACTAGATACGCAGTATTTT.

A note on this clonotype: Just one base apart from a much larger clone, this may be a read error. J is TRBJ1-5 and V is TRBV19; D is unclear. The CDR3 extends over 15 amino acids. Per germline, CDR1 LNHDA and CDR2 SQIVND (reference sequence). The CDR3 protein is CASRIGSRSNHPQHF. Written as DNA, the CDR3 is TGTGCCAGCCGAATTGGATCAAGGAGCAATCACCCCCAGCATTTT.